Presented here are 20 T cell receptor beta chains from one specimen sequenced in a study of blood T cell repertoires in COVID-19. Sequencing was performed with immunoSEQ multiplex PCR; in TCRdb, only in-frame clones are kept and a portion is missing. The table has tens of thousands of clones, around 87% seen once. The material sequenced was peripheral blood. The receptors were gathered from a human donor in a cohort sampled during active COVID-19.

This clone is a singleton in its sample. V and J are TRBV6-5 and TRBJ2-3, with 10 bases aligning to TRBD2. After removal of 4 bases from V and 5 bases from J, the junction contained 6 bases not matched to a gene. The CDR3 covers 15 residues. Looked up from germline, CDR1 is MNHEY and CDR2 is SVGAGI. As DNA, the CDR3 is TGTGCCAGCAGTTTGAGCGGGGGGGCCGTAGATACGCAGTATTTT. This codes for CASSLSGGAVDTQYF.

The chain employs TRBV5-3 and TRBJ2-5; a possible D gene is TRBD2 (6 bases). TRBV5-3 is an ORF for which the function is uncertain. The CDR3 runs to 13 residues. CDR3 sequence: CLPWRGAQETQYF. The CDR3 DNA reads as TGTCTACCCTGGAGGGGAGCCCAAGAGACCCAGTACTTC.

This clone was found a few times. V and J are TRBV7-8 and TRBJ1-5; D is perhaps TRBD1 (5 bases). This CDR3 region has 15 residues. V lost 4 bases to trimming and J lost 1 base, with 11 bases between them. Per germline, CDR1 SGHVS and CDR2 FQNEAQ. CDR3 sequence (DNA): TGTGCCAGCAGCTGGGACGCGGGAAGCAATCAGCCCCAGCATTTT. It is translated as CASSWDAGSNQPQHF.

A word on this clone: The junction departs from germline at one end; a sequencing error may be responsible. The gene calls are TRBV4-1 and TRBJ1-2, with 10 bases fitting TRBD1. The CDR3 runs 15 residues. From germline, CDR1 is MGHRA and CDR2 YSYEKL. For the CDR3, the DNA is TGCGCCAGCCGCCAGGGACAGGGGATTAACTATGGCTACACCTTC. This encodes CASRQGQGINYGYTF.

This clone showed up just once. The CDR3 bases are TGCGCCAGCACCCCATCGGGGCGGGGGGGCACAGATACGCAGTATTTT. This sequence encodes CASTPSGRGGTDTQYF. The V gene is TRBV5-1, the J gene TRBJ2-3, with 8 bases fitting TRBD2. Germline CDR1 reads SGHRS; CDR2 reads YFSETQ. This CDR3 comprises 16 residues. V shed 6 bases, J shed 1 base, and the junction held 10 bases outside the gene matches.

This chain joins TRBV9 and TRBJ2-1; weak D call: TRBD1 (5 bases). This CDR3 contains 14 residues. V lost 3 bases and J lost 4, with 11 bases in between. CDR1 is SGDLS, CDR2 YYNGEE, per germline. CDR3 DNA: TGTGCCAGCAGCGCCAGGGCGCCATACAATGAGCAGTTCTTC. This encodes CASSARAPYNEQFF.

In its sample, this clone was seen once. The chain joins TRBV9 to TRBJ2-3; TRBD1 matches 7 bases. Germline CDR1 and CDR2: SGDLS and YYNGEE. The J segment lost 3 bases and the V segment lost 0 bases, leaving 7 bases of the junction unmatched. CDR3 length: 16 residues. CDR3 DNA sequence: TGTGCCAGCAGCGTAGCAGGTCAGGGGGTGACAGATACGCAGTATTTT. Encoded protein: CASSVAGQGVTDTQYF.

The chain recombines TRBV18 with TRBJ1-1; no firm D call. With 0 bases removed from V and 4 bases from J, the gap between germline ends came to 12 bases. The germline CDR1 and CDR2 sequences are KGHSH and LQKENI. This CDR3 spans 15 amino acids. The chain's CDR3 is CASSPPPGLGTEAFF. The CDR3 nucleotides are TGTGCCAGCTCACCACCGCCAGGATTGGGCACTGAAGCTTTCTTT. Full variable domain (outside the CDR3, taken from reference TRBV18 and TRBJ1-1): NAGVMQNPRHLVRRRGQEARLRCSPMKGHSHVYWYRQLPEEGLKFMVYLQKENIIDESGMPKERFSAEFPKEGPSILRIQQVVRGDSAAYFCASSPPPGLGTEAFFGQGTRLTVV.

The J gene is TRBJ2-3, the V gene TRBV12-5; 14 bases fit TRBD2. This CDR3 contains 17 residues. V lost 4 bases, J lost 8 bases, and 11 bases stayed unmatched. Germline V CDR1 and CDR2: LGHNT, FRNRAP. The CDR3 loop reads CASGSGTSGGYLGTQYF. Here the CDR3 DNA reads TGTGCTAGTGGTTCCGGGACTAGCGGGGGTTACCTTGGTACGCAGTATTTT.

The chain uses TRBV7-2 and TRBJ1-5; perhaps TRBD1 as D (6 bases). With 2 bases removed from V and 2 bases from J, the gap between germline ends came to 13 bases. This CDR3 region has 16 residues. Per the germline V gene, CDR1 is SGHTA and CDR2 is FQGNSA. In DNA form, the CDR3 reads TGTGCCAGCAGCTTACCCTTGGCAGGGGGCAATCAGCCCCAGCATTTT. Its translation is CASSLPLAGGNQPQHF.

The chain carries TRBV7-3 and TRBJ2-3, with TRBD2 identical over 11 bases. The CDR3 is 16 residues long. Germline V gene lookup returns CDR1 SGHTA and CDR2 FQGTGA. Trimming at V came to 5 bases and at J to 5 bases, leaving 9 bases not matched to a gene. The CDR3 reads CASSGFSGGARDTQYF. The CDR3 DNA follows: TGTGCCAGCAGCGGATTTAGCGGGGGGGCTAGAGATACGCAGTATTTT.

V is TRBV19 and J is TRBJ1-2, with TRBD1 matching over 9 bases. The germline V gene encodes CDR1 LNHDA and CDR2 SQIVND (reference sequence). V was clipped by 5 bases and J by 5 bases; unmatched bases: 9. CDR3 size: 15 residues. CDR3 amino acids: CASSGSGTGTYGYTF. DNA of the CDR3: TGTGCCAGTAGTGGATCAGGGACAGGGACATATGGCTACACCTTC.

The V call is TRBV3-1 (or the pseudogene TRBV3-2), the J call TRBJ2-5; 7 bases align to TRBD1. Trimming cost V 7 bases and J 1 base; bases outside gene matches: 6. CDR1 LGHDT and CDR2 YNNKEL come from the germline V gene (reference sequence). This CDR3 spans 14 amino acids. In nucleotides, the CDR3 is TGTGCCAGCACATTACAGGGGCCCCAAGAGACCCAGTACTTC. Encoded protein: CASTLQGPQETQYF.

The chain recombines TRBV6-5 with TRBJ2-7, with a weak D call TRBD1 (6 bases). This CDR3 is 14 amino acids long. CDR1 is MNHEY, CDR2 SVGAGI, per germline. V was clipped by 7 bases and J by 5 bases, with 18 bases between them. DNA for the CDR3: TGTGCCAGCACCGACCCCAGGGGAAGCGACGAGCAGTACTTC. It yields the protein CASTDPRGSDEQYF.

Only one count was recorded for this clone. The genes are TRBV5-6 and TRBJ1-1; D uncertain. CDR1 and CDR2 (germline): SGHDT, YYEEEE. The CDR3 is 12 residues long. V lost 2 bases, J lost 4 bases, and 6 bases lay in between. DNA for the CDR3: TGTGCCAGCAGCTTAATATTCACTGAAGCTTTCTTT. Its translation is CASSLIFTEAFF.

V usage is TRBV6-2 or TRBV6-3 and J usage is TRBJ2-7; no clear D. Germline V gives CDR1 MNHEY, CDR2 SVGEGT. V lost 0 bases and J lost 2, with 11 bases in between. The CDR3 spans 15 residues. Written as DNA, the CDR3 is TGTGCCAGCAGTTACTCTTTCCAGAGCGCCTACGAGCAGTACTTC. Encoded protein: CASSYSFQSAYEQYF.

The chain employs TRBV19 and TRBJ1-1, with TRBD1 matching over 9 bases. The CDR3 is 11 residues long. The J segment lost 10 bases and the V segment lost 6 bases, leaving 3 bases of the junction unmatched. The V gene's germline CDR1 is LNHDA and CDR2 SQIVND (reference sequence). The CDR3 here is CASSMDRGAFF. The DNA for the CDR3 is TGTGCCAGTAGCATGGACAGGGGAGCTTTCTTT.

The chain joins TRBV10-3 to TRBJ2-5, with D possibly TRBD1 on 5 matching bases. The V end was cut by 6 bases, the J end by 0 bases, with 5 bases between. The CDR3 length is 12 residues. CDR1 is ENHRY and CDR2 is SYGVKD in the germline V gene. The DNA for the CDR3 is TGTGCCATCAGGACAGACCAAGAGACCCAGTACTTC. Translated: CAIRTDQETQYF.

The chain recombines TRBV29-1 with TRBJ2-5; D gene unclear. V gave up 2 bases and J gave up 4 bases, with 14 bases separating them. The CDR3 extends over 14 amino acids. Germline V gene data show CDR1 as SQVTM and CDR2 as ANQGSEA. The CDR3 spells CSVEWIAVAETQYF. The CDR3 DNA sequence: TGCAGCGTTGAATGGATAGCCGTAGCAGAGACCCAGTACTTC.

This sequence joins TRBV19 and TRBJ1-6; D is uncertain. The CDR3 length is 15 residues. The V and J ends lost 6 bases and 0 bases respectively, with 9 bases between them. Germline CDR1 and CDR2: LNHDA and SQIVND (reference sequence). The CDR3 coding sequence is TGTGCCAGTAGAGAGGAAAGCTCCTATAATTCACCCCTCCACTTT. Protein sequence: CASREESSYNSPLHF.